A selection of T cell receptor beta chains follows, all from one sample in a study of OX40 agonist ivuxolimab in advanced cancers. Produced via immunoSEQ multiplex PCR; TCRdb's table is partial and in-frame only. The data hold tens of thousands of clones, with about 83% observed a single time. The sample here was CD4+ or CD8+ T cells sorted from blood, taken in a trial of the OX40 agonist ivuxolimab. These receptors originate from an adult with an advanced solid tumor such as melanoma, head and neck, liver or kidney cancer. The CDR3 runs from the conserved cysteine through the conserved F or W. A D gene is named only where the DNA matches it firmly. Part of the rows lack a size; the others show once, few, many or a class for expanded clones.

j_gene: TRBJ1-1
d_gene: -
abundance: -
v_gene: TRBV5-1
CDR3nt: TGCGCCAGCAACTCTAGAGGGGGGACGGGAACTGAAGCTTTCTTT
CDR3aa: CASNSRGGTGTEAFF

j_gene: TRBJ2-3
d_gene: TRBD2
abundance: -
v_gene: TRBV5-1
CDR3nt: TGCGCCAGCAGCTCATCTAGCGGGAGTCTAGATACGCAGTATTTT
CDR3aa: CASSSSSGSLDTQYF

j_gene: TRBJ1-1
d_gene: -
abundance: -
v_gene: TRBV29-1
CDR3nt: TGCAGCGTTGACATGGGACGGGAGAACACTGAAGCTTTCTTT
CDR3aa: CSVDMGRENTEAFF

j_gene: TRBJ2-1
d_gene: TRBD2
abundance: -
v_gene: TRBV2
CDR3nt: TGTGCCAGCAGCGGGACTAGCGGTAACAATGAGCAGTTCTTC
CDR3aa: CASSGTSGNNEQFF

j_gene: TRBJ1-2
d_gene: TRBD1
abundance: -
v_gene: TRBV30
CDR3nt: TGTGCCTGCCAAACTATGGGCCAGGGGGGATTCTATGGCTACACCTTC
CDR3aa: CACQTMGQGGFYGYTF

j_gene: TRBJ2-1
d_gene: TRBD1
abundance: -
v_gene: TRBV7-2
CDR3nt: TGTGCCAGCAGCCTACAGGGGGTCACCTACAATGAGCAGTTCTTC
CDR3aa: CASSLQGVTYNEQFF

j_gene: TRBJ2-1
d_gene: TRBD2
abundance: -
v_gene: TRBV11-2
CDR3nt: TGTGCCAGCAGCGAAGGACTAGCGGGCGACAATGAGCAGTTCTTC
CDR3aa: CASSEGLAGDNEQFF

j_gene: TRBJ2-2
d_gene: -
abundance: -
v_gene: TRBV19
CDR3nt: TGTGCCAGTAGTACCTATCGCTCTCAGGGGCTAACGGCCGGGGAGCTGTTTTTT
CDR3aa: CASSTYRSQGLTAGELFF

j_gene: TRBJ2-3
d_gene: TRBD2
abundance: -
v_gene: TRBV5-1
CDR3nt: TGCGCCAGCAGCCCCCGGGAGGGGAGCACAGATACGCAGTATTTT
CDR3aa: CASSPREGSTDTQYF

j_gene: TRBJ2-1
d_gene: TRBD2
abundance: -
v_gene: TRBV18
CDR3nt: TGTGCCAGCTCACAGGGACTAGCGGGACGCAATGAGCAGTTCTTC
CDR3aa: CASSQGLAGRNEQFF

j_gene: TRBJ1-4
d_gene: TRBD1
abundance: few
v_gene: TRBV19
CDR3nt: TGTGCCAGTAGGACCGACAGGGAAGAAAAACTGTTTTTT
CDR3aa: CASRTDREEKLFF

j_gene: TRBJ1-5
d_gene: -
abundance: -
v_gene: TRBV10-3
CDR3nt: TGTGCCATCAGTGATAGCAATCAGCCCCAGCATTTT
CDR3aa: CAISDSNQPQHF

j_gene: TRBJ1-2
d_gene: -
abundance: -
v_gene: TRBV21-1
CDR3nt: TGTGCCAGCAGCAAAGTCGAGGGTAACTATGGCTACACCTTC
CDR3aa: CASSKVEGNYGYTF

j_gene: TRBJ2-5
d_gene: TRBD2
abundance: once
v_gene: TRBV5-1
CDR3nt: TGCGCCAGCAGCTGGACTAGCGGGAACCAAGAGACCCAGTACTTC
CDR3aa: CASSWTSGNQETQYF

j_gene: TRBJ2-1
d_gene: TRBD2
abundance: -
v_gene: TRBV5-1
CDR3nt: TGCGCCAGCCGAATAGCGGGAGAAGGTGGTGAGCAGTTCTTC
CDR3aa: CASRIAGEGGEQFF

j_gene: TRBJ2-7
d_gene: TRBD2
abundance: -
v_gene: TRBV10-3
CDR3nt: TGTGCCATCAGTGAGTCTACTAGCGGTCGGGGGAACGAGCAGTACTTC
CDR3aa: CAISESTSGRGNEQYF

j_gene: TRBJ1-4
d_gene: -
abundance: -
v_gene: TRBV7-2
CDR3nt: TGTGCCAGCAGCTCCCCCGGGGACCCTACAACTAATGAAAAACTGTTTTTT
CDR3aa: CASSSPGDPTTNEKLFF

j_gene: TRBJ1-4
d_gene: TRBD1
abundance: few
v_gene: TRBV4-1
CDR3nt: TGCGCCAGCAGCCAAGTTTTCAGCCTCGGGACAGGCCGGGGAAAACTGTTTTTT
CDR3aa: CASSQVFSLGTGRGKLFF